This T cell receptor (beta chain) comes out of a study of OX40 agonist ivuxolimab in advanced cancers. As for the study in general: Hepatocellular carcinoma, melanoma, renal cell or head and neck cancer affected the dose-escalation patients.

Study results and caveats: The CD4+ and CD8+ T cells in the blood had expanded clonally by week 6 at 0.1 to 3.0 mg/kg. Low normalized clonal expansion also occurred in some nonresponding patients.

Clones were sequenced by immunoSEQ multiplex PCR, and TCRdb holds only the in-frame ones, with some missing. The sample lists some 39,000 clones; 88% were seen once. Note on this clone: Antigen: not known.

Excluded were patients having autoimmune disease history or systemic immunosuppression. Trimming took 7 bases from V and 7 from J, leaving 23 bases between them. The CDR3 is made up of 15 amino acids. Germline assignment: CDR1 MDHEN and CDR2 SYDVKM. This TCR came from an adult with an advanced solid tumor such as melanoma, head and neck, liver or kidney cancer. This chain links TRBV28 with TRBJ2-7; perhaps D is TRBD1 or TRBD2 (5 bases each). The sequences come from CD4+ or CD8+ T cells sorted from blood, collected in a trial of the OX40 agonist ivuxolimab. The CDR3 here is CASTRDVATWGEQYF. The DNA for the CDR3 is TGTGCCAGCACCCGGGACGTAGCTACTTGGGGGGAGCAGTACTTC.